Below are 21 T cell receptor beta chains sequenced from a single sample in a study of blood T cell repertoires in COVID-19. The assay was immunoSEQ multiplex PCR, and TCRdb's table has in-frame clones only and misses some. This table has 400,000 to 550,000 clones, about 90% appearing once. The sequenced sample was PBMCs or T cells enriched from blood (not recorded which). Receptors were obtained from a young woman with acute COVID-19.

The V gene is TRBV19, the J gene TRBJ2-7, with unresolved D. Trimming took off 6 bases at V and 0 bases at J, with 6 bases between the two ends. Germline V gene sequence: CDR1 LNHDA, CDR2 SQIVND (reference sequence). This CDR3 is built from 12 residues. CDR3 in amino acids: CASRASSYEQYF. In DNA, the CDR3 is TGTGCCAGTAGGGCTAGCTCCTACGAGCAGTACTTC.

This clone has just a few counts. The chain carries TRBV4-1 and TRBJ1-5; no definite D call. The CDR3 contains 15 residues. Trimming took off 0 bases at V and 3 bases at J, with 9 bases between the two ends. Germline V gene data show CDR1 as MGHRA and CDR2 as YSYEKL. This chain's CDR3 is CASSQDLSTNQPQHF. The CDR3 nucleotides are TGCGCCAGCAGCCAAGATCTCTCTACCAATCAGCCCCAGCATTTT.

The V and J genes are TRBV11-2 and TRBJ2-1, with D perhaps TRBD2 (6 bases). Germline V CDR1 and CDR2: SGHAT, FQNNGV. The CDR3 spans 14 residues. Trimming stripped 6 bases from V and 5 bases from J, with 14 bases between. The DNA for the CDR3 is TGTGCCAGCAGTCCCTCTCGGGGGAACAATGAGCAGTTCTTC. Its protein product is CASSPSRGNNEQFF.

The chain has TRBV11-2 and TRBJ1-2, with 7 positions matching TRBD1. Germline CDR1 reads SGHAT; CDR2 reads FQNNGV. V lost 5 bases and J lost 0; bases outside the gene matches: 6. The CDR3 runs to 15 residues. CDR3 loop: CASSQGQAANYGYTF. The CDR3 nucleotides read TGTGCCAGCAGCCAAGGACAGGCCGCTAACTATGGCTACACCTTC.

The chain links TRBV29-1 to TRBJ2-7, with 8 bases aligning to TRBD1. V lost 6 bases, J lost 3 bases, and 4 bases stayed unmatched. This CDR3 has 12 amino acids. The germline CDR1 and CDR2 sequences are SQVTM and ANQGSEA. The chain's CDR3 is CSVGDRNYEQYF. The CDR3 DNA reads as TGCAGCGTGGGGGACAGGAACTACGAGCAGTACTTC.

The rearrangement links TRBV7-7 to TRBJ1-1; D unclear. CDR3 length: 13 amino acids. The germline CDR1 and CDR2 sequences are SSHAT and FNYEAQ (reference sequence). V gave up 4 bases and J gave up 1 base, with 7 bases separating them. Here the CDR3 DNA reads TGTGCCAGCAGCTCCCAGGAGAACACTGAAGCTTTCTTT. The encoded protein is CASSSQENTEAFF.

The V call is TRBV9, the J call TRBJ2-2; 10 bases map to TRBD2. Losses at the gene ends were 4 bases for V and 1 base for J; bases not matched to a gene: 4. CDR3 length: 16 amino acids. Germline V gene data show CDR1 as SGDLS and CDR2 as YYNGEE. The CDR3 protein is CASSPRTSGNTGELFF. DNA of the CDR3: TGTGCCAGCAGCCCCCGGACTAGCGGGAACACCGGGGAGCTGTTTTTT.

The rearrangement uses TRBV5-1 and TRBJ1-2; 8 bases are shared with TRBD1. Germline V gene sequence: CDR1 SGHRS, CDR2 YFSETQ. The junction had 9 bases not matched to a gene; V was cut back by 4 bases and J by 4 bases. This CDR3 contains 15 residues. CDR3 DNA: TGCGCCAGCAGCCACAGACAGGGGACAGGCTATGGCTACACCTTC. Translating gives CASSHRQGTGYGYTF.

The chain couples TRBV7-8 to TRBJ2-2; 7 bases align to TRBD1. Trimming took 3 bases from V and 5 from J; bases not matched to a gene: 0. Germline assignment: CDR1 SGHVS and CDR2 FQNEAQ. CDR3 size: 13 residues. The CDR3 region has the DNA TGTGCCAGCAGCTTGGGACAGACCGGGGAGCTGTTTTTT. This encodes CASSLGQTGELFF.

V and J are TRBV28 and TRBJ2-7; maybe TRBD1 (6 bases). V shed 5 bases and J shed 0 bases, with 14 bases lying between them. This CDR3 has 15 residues. CDR1 and CDR2 (germline): MDHEN, SYDVKM. CDR3 DNA: TGTGCCAGCAGTGCCGGGACACGAAGCTCCTACGAGCAGTACTTC. Protein sequence: CASSAGTRSSYEQYF.

The CDR3 spells CASSFQTGWPDTQYF. Here the CDR3 DNA reads TGTGCCAGCAGTTTCCAGACAGGGTGGCCAGATACGCAGTATTTT. This chain connects TRBV6-5 to TRBJ2-3; 7 bases align to TRBD1. J gave up 4 bases and V 4 bases, and 8 bases lay outside the gene matches. This CDR3 is built from 15 residues. From germline, CDR1 is MNHEY and CDR2 SVGAGI.

V is TRBV6-5 and J is TRBJ2-7; 10 bases agree with TRBD2. This CDR3 comprises 11 residues. V lost 6 bases to trimming and J lost 11 bases; unmatched junction nucleotides: 4. Germline CDR1 is MNHEY and CDR2 is SVGAGI. The CDR3 region is CASSSGGAEYF. The CDR3 DNA is TGTGCCAGCAGCAGCGGGGGGGCCGAGTACTTC.

The chain is built from TRBV30 and TRBJ1-6; D is unresolved. The CDR3 is 13 amino acids. Trimming stripped 1 base from V and 5 bases from J, with 6 bases between. The germline V gene encodes CDR1 GTSNPN and CDR2 SVGIG (reference sequence). CDR3 sequence: CAWSGQDNSPLHF. CDR3 nucleotides: TGTGCCTGGAGTGGCCAGGATAATTCACCCCTCCACTTT.

Concerning this clone: Other DNA sequences in the sample encode the same CDR3. The gene calls are TRBV7-3 and TRBJ2-2; 10 nucleotides agree with TRBD2. CDR1 is SGHTA and CDR2 is FQGTGA in the germline V gene. The trim removed 6 bases at V and 5 bases at J, leaving 3 bases unmatched. The CDR3 covers 14 residues. CDR3 DNA: TGTGCCAGCAGTTCTAGCGGGGGTACCGGGGAGCTGTTTTTT. It translates to CASSSSGGTGELFF.

This clone was seen just once. The chain employs TRBV6-2 or TRBV6-3 and TRBJ2-5; 10 bases map to TRBD1. Germline CDR1 reads MNHEY; CDR2 reads SVGEGT. CDR3 size: 16 residues. V shed 6 bases and J 4 bases; nucleotides not matched to a gene: 11. The CDR3 nucleotides read TGTGCCAGCAGCGACCGGGACAGGGGTCCTCGAGAGACCCAGTACTTC. It encodes CASSDRDRGPRETQYF.

V is TRBV14 and J is TRBJ1-2; TRBD1 might be the D (6 bases). Trimming stripped 1 base from V and 3 bases from J, with 27 bases between. The CDR3 extends over 20 amino acids. Germline CDR1 reads SGHDN; CDR2 reads FVKESK. This CDR3 reads CASSQGGAQFFTGPYYGYTF. CDR3 DNA: TGTGCCAGCAGCCAAGGGGGTGCTCAATTCTTCACAGGGCCTTACTATGGCTACACCTTC.

The chain combines TRBV19 with TRBJ2-1; 9 positions match TRBD2. Germline CDR1 and CDR2: LNHDA and SQIVND (reference sequence). After removal of 7 bases from V and 5 bases from J, the junction contained 6 bases not matched to a gene. The CDR3 is 14 amino acids. Written as DNA, the CDR3 is TGTGCCAGTAATAGGGCTAGCGGGAACAATGAGCAGTTCTTC. Translated, it gives CASNRASGNNEQFF.

CDR3 coding DNA: TGTGCCAGCAGTGTGAGGATTGTAGATGAAGCTTTCTTT. This translates into CASSVRIVDEAFF. The chain carries TRBV2 and TRBJ1-1; D unresolved. This CDR3 is 13 amino acids long. Germline CDR1 is SNHLY and CDR2 is FYNNEI. V was clipped by 4 bases and J by 7 bases, with 13 bases between them.

The rearrangement joins TRBV2 to TRBJ2-3; D remains unclear. The V end lost 1 base, the J end lost 4 bases, and 9 bases lay between the germline ends. The CDR3 runs to 14 residues. Germline V CDR1 and CDR2: SNHLY, FYNNEI. Written as DNA, the CDR3 is TGTGCCAGCAGTGAAGTAAACCGGGCAGATACGCAGTATTTT. Residues: CASSEVNRADTQYF.

V and J are TRBV6-5 and TRBJ2-7; 10 nucleotides line up with TRBD1. V dropped 7 bases and J dropped 4; count of bases not matched to a gene: 7. This CDR3 region has 14 residues. Germline lookup yields CDR1 MNHEY and CDR2 SVGAGI. The CDR3 reads CASTGTGEGYEQYF. The CDR3 DNA sequence: TGTGCCAGCACGGGGACAGGGGAGGGGTACGAGCAGTACTTC.

The chain joins TRBV15 to TRBJ2-5; the match to TRBD1 covers 9 bases. The germline V gene encodes CDR1 LNHNV and CDR2 YYDKDF (reference sequence). CDR3 size: 17 residues. V shed 1 base and J 5 bases; nucleotides not matched to a gene: 11. DNA for the CDR3: TGTGCCACCAGCAGAGGGGTAGACAGGGGGGTCTCTGAGACCCAGTACTTC. Its translation: CATSRGVDRGVSETQYF.